The TCR beta chain under discussion was sequenced for a study of cytomegalovirus exposure and HLA in healthy donors (dated by TCRdb to about 2017). Concerning the study at large: According to a later analysis, one platform produced both the 110 or so validation repertoires and the approximately 600 repertoires of the first cohort. The study aimed to test whether cataloging public T cell receptors could reveal signatures of past pathogen exposure. Along with the roughly 610-subject first cohort, a separate validation cohort of over a hundred different subjects was used. To predict cytomegalovirus infection status, the study combined high-throughput TCR immunosequencing, statistical association of individual TCRs with disease status, and machine learning.

Donors formed part of the validation cohort, which comprised over a hundred subjects and was distinct from the first cohort of 666 subjects. Based on the germline V gene, the CDR1 and CDR2 sequences are MNHNS and SASEGT. The CDR3 runs 15 amino acids, cysteine and phenylalanine included. The CDR3 DNA has 45 bases and is translated from base 1. Relative to germline, V is missing 6 bases and J is missing 0 bases, with 5 bases of the junction outside any gene match. Library generation was performed with the immunoSEQ multiplex PCR assay. The original pipeline was this. A statistical classification framework was developed to diagnose cytomegalovirus status using the catalog of TCR beta chain sequences. TCRdb re-hosts the immuneACCESS table, in-frame sequences only. Its copies lack some clones; in the studies checked, an unresolved V gene accounts for under half of them, and the cause for the rest is not known. The V and J calls and clone size were taken over from that table, and D and trimming were inferred from the DNA. A total of 30,000 to 40,000 clones appear in this sample, approximately 92% of them only once. The ten largest account for more than 2.5% of the sample.

Concerning this clone: What antigen it recognizes has not been identified. No base quality information exists; no much larger clone differs at one position.

On the study overall, not on this receptor specifically: A total of roughly 160 TCR beta chains were listed by the study as associated with cytomegalovirus. In both the original and validation cohorts, the classifier was reported to diagnose cytomegalovirus status with high specificity and sensitivity. A later analysis lacked HLA typing for the validation cohort, so it scored co-occurrence in that cohort across all 110 or so repertoires. A few of the identified cytomegalovirus-associated TCR beta chains were confirmed in vitro to be specific for cytomegalovirus antigens. In a later analysis, TCRs clustered in the first cohort were found to also tend to co-occur in the approximately 120 validation repertoires, with around 94% of cluster scores above 0. Most TCR sequences were seen in very few donors, while some public TCRs were found in many individuals. The authors suggested that the approach could potentially be extended to other disease states and immunological phenotypes.

This TCR was recovered from a man aged 18-30 years in good health and CMV-seronegative. The rearrangement combines TRBV6-1 with TRBJ2-1; the central 7 bases match TRBD2. Input material: PBMCs. The CDR3 region has the sequence CASRPAGSSYNEQFF. The nucleotide sequence reads TGTGCCAGCAGACCAGCGGGAAGCTCCTACAATGAGCAGTTCTTC.